This entry lists 23 T cell receptor beta chains sequenced from one sample in a study of shared clonotypes between healthy human individuals. Sequencing used immunoSEQ multiplex PCR; TCRdb keeps in-frame clones, though not all of them. The sample consists of about 380,000 clones, 96% of them appearing once. Sequencing was done on a sample of memory CD8+ T cells sorted from blood. Sample subset: CD45RO+ cells pooled with CCR7-negative TemRA cells. Receptors were obtained from a young man in good health.

The CDR3 is CASSLGASLVYEQFF. In DNA form, the CDR3 reads TGCGCCAGCAGCTTGGGTGCTAGCTTGGTCTATGAGCAGTTCTTC. The chain links TRBV5-1 to TRBJ2-1, with D perhaps TRBD2 (5 bases). The ends were cut back, 0 bases at V and 8 bases at J, with 15 bases in the middle. This CDR3 has 15 residues. CDR1 SGHRS and CDR2 YFSETQ come from the germline V gene.

This clone was seen just once. The chain recombines TRBV19 with TRBJ2-1, with D unresolved. Germline V gives CDR1 LNHDA, CDR2 SQIVND (reference sequence). The CDR3 sequence is 15 residues long. V was cut by 6 bases and J by 0 bases, with 12 bases left in between. The CDR3 region is CASRSRTLSYNEQFF. In DNA form, the CDR3 reads TGTGCCAGTAGGTCCCGGACCCTCTCCTACAATGAGCAGTTCTTC. Drawing the rest from reference TRBV19 and TRBJ2-1, the complete variable domain is DGGITQSPKYLFRKEGQNVTLSCEQNLNHDAMYWYRQDPGQGLRLIYYSQIVNDFQKGDIAEGYSVSREKKESFPLTVTSAQKNPTAFYLCASRSRTLSYNEQFFGPGTRLTVL.

The genes are TRBV28 and TRBJ2-1; 9 positions agree with TRBD1. V was pared by 3 bases and J by 4 bases, with 7 bases of the junction left unmatched. Germline values: CDR1 MDHEN, CDR2 SYDVKM. CDR3 size: 16 residues. The CDR3 DNA is TGTGCCAGCAGTTTCCTCGACAGGGGGGGATACAATGAGCAGTTCTTC. Translation: CASSFLDRGGYNEQFF.

The chain's CDR3 is CASSLGYVGGELFF. The CDR3, as DNA: TGCGCCAGCAGCTTGGGATACGTAGGCGGGGAGCTGTTTTTT. The chain links TRBV5-1 to TRBJ2-2, with D uncertain. This CDR3 is 14 amino acids long. With 0 bases removed from V and 7 bases from J, the gap between germline ends came to 10 bases. Germline lookup yields CDR1 SGHRS and CDR2 YFSETQ.

This chain connects TRBV11-2 to TRBJ2-3, with TRBD2 identical over 8 bases. Germline V CDR1 and CDR2: SGHAT, FQNNGV. V was pared by 6 bases and J by 6 bases, with 11 bases of the junction left unmatched. This CDR3 has 15 residues. CDR3: CASRNRREGGDTQYF. The CDR3 DNA reads TGTGCCAGCAGGAACAGACGGGAGGGCGGCGATACGCAGTATTTT.

The rearrangement uses TRBV18 and TRBJ2-1, with TRBD2 as a possible D gene (5 bases). Germline-derived CDR1 and CDR2 are KGHSH and LQKENI. The CDR3 runs to 12 residues. The V end was cut by 0 bases, the J end by 8 bases, with 5 bases between. CDR3 DNA sequence: TGTGCCAGCTCACCACCGAGGGATGAGCAGTTCTTC. It translates to CASSPPRDEQFF.

This clone was seen only once. V usage is TRBV5-1 and J usage is TRBJ1-5; no reliable D call. Trimming took 0 bases from V and 3 from J, leaving 7 bases between them. The germline gives CDR1 SGHRS, CDR2 YFSETQ. This CDR3 region has 14 residues. The CDR3 coding sequence is TGCGCCAGCAGCTTGGAAGGACTCAATCAGCCCCAGCATTTT. Its protein is CASSLEGLNQPQHF.

V usage is TRBV29-1 and J usage is TRBJ1-1; TRBD1 might be the D (5 bases). From germline, CDR1 is SQVTM and CDR2 ANQGSEA. The length of the CDR3 is 15 residues. V lost 0 bases, J lost 0 bases, and 11 bases lay in between. CDR3 sequence: CSVEEGATVNTEAFF. The CDR3 bases are TGCAGCGTTGAAGAAGGCGCGACAGTGAACACTGAAGCTTTCTTT.

The V gene is TRBV7-3, the J gene TRBJ2-7; 11 nucleotides align to TRBD2. Germline CDR1 SGHTA, CDR2 FQGTGA. Germline trimming cut 4 bases from V and 7 bases from J; bases unmatched to any gene: 6. The CDR3 contains 14 residues. The DNA of the CDR3 is TGTGCCAGCAGCTCTCTAGCGGGAGGAGGTGAGCAGTACTTC. Amino acid sequence: CASSSLAGGGEQYF.

The J gene is TRBJ2-7, the V gene TRBV27, with 13 nucleotides matching TRBD2. V was clipped by 5 bases and J by 2 bases; unmatched bases: 0. The CDR3 has 14 residues. Per germline, CDR1 MNHEY and CDR2 SMNVEV (reference sequence). The CDR3 nucleotides read TGTGCCAGCAGTACTAGCGGGAGGGCCTACGAGCAGTACTTC. It encodes CASSTSGRAYEQYF.

This clone was seen a single time. The J gene is TRBJ2-7, the V gene TRBV10-3; D is unclear. Germline loops: CDR1 ENHRY, CDR2 SYGVKD. The germline V and J ends were trimmed by 2 bases and 2 bases, with 13 bases remaining between them. CDR3 length: 15 residues. The CDR3 reads CAISEGVGIAYEQYF. CDR3 nucleotides: TGTGCCATCAGTGAGGGGGTGGGTATCGCCTACGAGCAGTACTTC.

This chain connects TRBV7-9 to TRBJ2-7; D ambiguous. Trimming pared 0 bases from V and 2 bases from J, leaving 5 bases between. CDR3 size: 13 residues. CDR1 and CDR2 (germline): SEHNR, FQNEAQ (reference sequence). The CDR3 loop is CASSLAATYEQYF. CDR3 bases: TGTGCCAGCAGCTTAGCGGCAACCTACGAGCAGTACTTC.

The V gene is TRBV7-3, the J gene TRBJ2-1, with D perhaps assigned TRBD1 or TRBD2 (6 bases each). CDR3 size: 13 residues. The V end was cut by 0 bases, the J end by 8 bases, with 8 bases between. Germline-derived CDR1 and CDR2 are SGHTA and FQGTGA. Here the CDR3 DNA reads TGTGCCAGCAGCTTAACTAGGGGGGATGAGCAGTTCTTC. Its protein product is CASSLTRGDEQFF.

This chain uses TRBV5-4 with TRBJ2-3; weak D call: TRBD1 (5 bases). This CDR3 is 15 amino acids long. V gave up 4 bases and J gave up 1 base, with 13 bases separating them. Germline V gene data show CDR1 as SGHNT and CDR2 as YYREEE (reference sequence). The CDR3 protein is CASSPEPTGTDTQYF. The CDR3 DNA is TGTGCCAGCAGCCCGGAACCGACAGGCACAGATACGCAGTATTTT.

The rearrangement uses TRBV7-9 and TRBJ2-7, with 8 bases matching TRBD1. CDR1 is SEHNR, CDR2 FQNEAQ, per germline (reference sequence). Trimming at V came to 4 bases and at J to 6 bases, leaving 8 bases not matched to a gene. The CDR3 sequence is 14 residues long. CDR3 nucleotides: TGTGCCAGCAGCTCCTGGACAGGGAACGGCGAGCAGTACTTC. It is translated as CASSSWTGNGEQYF.

V and J are TRBV5-6 and TRBJ2-5; the match to TRBD1 covers 8 bases. The V gene's germline CDR1 is SGHDT and CDR2 YYEEEE. This CDR3 has 16 amino acids. The ends lost 1 base at V and 2 bases at J; junction bases unmatched: 7. CDR3 sequence: CASSLLDRGRQETQYF. DNA of the CDR3: TGTGCCAGCAGCTTGTTAGACAGGGGACGGCAAGAGACCCAGTACTTC.

This chain joins TRBV30 and TRBJ2-7, with D unclear. V lost 4 bases to trimming and J lost 0 bases, with 10 bases between them. Germline V gene lookup returns CDR1 GTSNPN and CDR2 SVGIG (reference sequence). The CDR3 is 13 amino acids. In DNA, the CDR3 is TGTGCCTGGAAGATCGGCGGCTCCTACGAGCAGTACTTC. Its protein product is CAWKIGGSYEQYF.

This clone was seen once. The chain recombines TRBV4-2 with TRBJ2-5, with 9 bases aligning to TRBD2. Germline lookup yields CDR1 LGHNA and CDR2 YNFKEQ. The J segment lost 0 bases and the V segment lost 1 base, leaving 18 bases of the junction unmatched. CDR3 length: 21 residues. CDR3 DNA sequence: TGTGCCAGCAGCCAAGCCGGATATTCCCCGACTAGCGGCCCCCACCAAGAGACCCAGTACTTC. Translating it yields CASSQAGYSPTSGPHQETQYF.

V usage is TRBV5-1 and J usage is TRBJ2-7; TRBD2 aligns across 13 bases. J gave up 2 bases and V 5 bases, and 1 base lay outside the gene matches. CDR1 SGHRS and CDR2 YFSETQ come from the germline V gene. This CDR3 comprises 14 residues. In DNA, the CDR3 is TGCGCCAGCAGGGGGACTAGCGGGACCTACGAGCAGTACTTC. Translation: CASRGTSGTYEQYF.

This clone was seen a single time. The rearrangement uses TRBV5-4 and TRBJ1-1; a possible D gene is TRBD1 (5 bases). The CDR3 totals 15 residues. Germline lookup yields CDR1 SGHNT and CDR2 YYREEE (reference sequence). V lost 1 base and J 3 bases, leaving 13 bases between the germline ends. The CDR3 DNA follows: TGTGCCAGCAGCTTGATCGGGGCCGGGGACACTGAAGCTTTCTTT. Its protein is CASSLIGAGDTEAFF.

J is TRBJ2-3 and V is TRBV4-2; the D gene is possibly TRBD2 (5 bases). V gave up 1 base and J gave up 8 bases, with 10 bases separating them. The CDR3 loop spans 13 amino acids. The germline CDR1 and CDR2 sequences are LGHNA and YNFKEQ. CDR3 bases: TGTGCCAGCAGCCAAGCGGGGTCGGCTACGCAGTATTTT. Translated, it gives CASSQAGSATQYF.

With respect to this clone: The DNA is omitted, as the CDR3 cannot be located on it reliably, and the CDR3 follows TCRdb's listing. The chain employs TRBV27 and TRBJ1-1. Counting both end residues, the CDR3 totals 14 amino acids. In germline, CDR1 is MNHEY, CDR2 SMNVEV (reference sequence). The CDR3 here is CASSSSLAGTEAFF.

This clone was detected once. This rearrangement joins TRBV29-1 to TRBJ1-2; TRBD1 agrees at 10 bases. CDR3 size: 15 residues. J lost 5 bases, V lost 1 base, and 7 bases had no gene match. Germline V CDR1 and CDR2: SQVTM, ANQGSEA. Here the CDR3 reads CSVEARDRGPYGYTF. The DNA for the CDR3 is TGCAGCGTTGAAGCCCGGGACAGGGGTCCTTATGGCTACACCTTC.